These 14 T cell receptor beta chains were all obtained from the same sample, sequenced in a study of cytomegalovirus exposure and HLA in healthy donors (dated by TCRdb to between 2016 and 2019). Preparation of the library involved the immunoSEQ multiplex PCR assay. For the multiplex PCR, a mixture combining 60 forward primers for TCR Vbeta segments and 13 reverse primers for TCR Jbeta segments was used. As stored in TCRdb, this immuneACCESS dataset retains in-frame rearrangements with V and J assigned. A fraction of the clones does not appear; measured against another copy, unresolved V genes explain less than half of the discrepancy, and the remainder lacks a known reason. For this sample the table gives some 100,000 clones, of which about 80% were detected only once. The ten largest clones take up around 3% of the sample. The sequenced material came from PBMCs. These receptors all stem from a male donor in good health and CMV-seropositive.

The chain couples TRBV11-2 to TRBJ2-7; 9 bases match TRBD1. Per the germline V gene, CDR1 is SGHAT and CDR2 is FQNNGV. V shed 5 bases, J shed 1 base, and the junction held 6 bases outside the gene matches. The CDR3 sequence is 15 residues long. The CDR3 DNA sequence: TGTGCCAGCAGCCCGGGACAGGGAGTTTCCTACGAGCAGTACTTC. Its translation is CASSPGQGVSYEQYF.

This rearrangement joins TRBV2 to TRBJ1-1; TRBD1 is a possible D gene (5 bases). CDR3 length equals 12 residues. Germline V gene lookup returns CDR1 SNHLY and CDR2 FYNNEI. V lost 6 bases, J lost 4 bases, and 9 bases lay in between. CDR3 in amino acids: CASSRGGTEAFF. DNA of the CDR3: TGTGCCAGCAGCCGGGGGGGCACTGAAGCTTTCTTT.

DNA of the CDR3: TGCGCCAGCAGCGCCACCGGGACAGAAGCTTTCTTT. Translated: CASSATGTEAFF. This chain joins TRBV5-1 and TRBJ1-1; D may be TRBD1 (6 bases). CDR1 and CDR2 from the germline V gene are SGHRS and YFSETQ. The CDR3 has 12 amino acids. Trimming left V 4 bases short and J 8 bases short, with 12 bases between.

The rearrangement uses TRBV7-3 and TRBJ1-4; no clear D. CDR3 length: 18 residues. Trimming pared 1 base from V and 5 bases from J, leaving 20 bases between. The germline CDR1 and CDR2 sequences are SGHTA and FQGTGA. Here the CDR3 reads CASSLNGLLRVRNEKLFF. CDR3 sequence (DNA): TGTGCCAGCAGCTTAAACGGACTCCTGAGGGTGCGGAATGAAAAACTGTTTTTT.

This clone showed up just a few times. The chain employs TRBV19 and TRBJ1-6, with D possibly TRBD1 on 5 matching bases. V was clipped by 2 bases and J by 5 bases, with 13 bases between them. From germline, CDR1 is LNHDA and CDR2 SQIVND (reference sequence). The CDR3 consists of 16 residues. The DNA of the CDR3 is TGTGCCAGTAGTATAACCGGGGGACCAGATAATTCACCCCTCCACTTT. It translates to CASSITGGPDNSPLHF.

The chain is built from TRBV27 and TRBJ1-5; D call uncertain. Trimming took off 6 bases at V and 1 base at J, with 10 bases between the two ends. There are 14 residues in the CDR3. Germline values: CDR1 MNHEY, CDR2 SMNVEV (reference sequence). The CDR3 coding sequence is TGTGCCAGCAGCCATAGTAACAGCAATCAGCCCCAGCATTTT. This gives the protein CASSHSNSNQPQHF.

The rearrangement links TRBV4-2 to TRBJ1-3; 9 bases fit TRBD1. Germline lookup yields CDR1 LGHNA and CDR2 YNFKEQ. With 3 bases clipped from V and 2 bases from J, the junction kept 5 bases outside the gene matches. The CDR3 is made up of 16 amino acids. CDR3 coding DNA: TGTGCCAGCAGCCATCCCGGGACAGGGCCTGGAAACACCATATATTTT. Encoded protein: CASSHPGTGPGNTIYF.

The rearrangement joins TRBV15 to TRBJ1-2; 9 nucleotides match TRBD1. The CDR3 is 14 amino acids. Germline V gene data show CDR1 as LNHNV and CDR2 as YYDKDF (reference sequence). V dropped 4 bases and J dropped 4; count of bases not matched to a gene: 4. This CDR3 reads CATSTDRGSYGYTF. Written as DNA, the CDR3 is TGTGCCACCAGCACGGACAGGGGATCCTATGGCTACACCTTC.

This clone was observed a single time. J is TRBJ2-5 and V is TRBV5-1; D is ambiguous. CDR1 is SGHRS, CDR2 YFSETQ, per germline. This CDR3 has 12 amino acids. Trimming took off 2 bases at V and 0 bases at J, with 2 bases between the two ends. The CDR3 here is CASSFYQETQYF. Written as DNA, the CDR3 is TGCGCCAGCAGCTTCTACCAAGAGACCCAGTACTTC.

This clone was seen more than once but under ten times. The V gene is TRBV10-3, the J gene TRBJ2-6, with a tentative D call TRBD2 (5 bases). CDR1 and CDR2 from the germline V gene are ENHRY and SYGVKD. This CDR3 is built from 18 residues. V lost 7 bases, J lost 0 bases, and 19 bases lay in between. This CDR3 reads CAITAKGRDNSGANVLTF. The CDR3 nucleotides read TGTGCCATCACCGCCAAGGGTCGGGATAACTCTGGGGCCAACGTCCTGACTTTC.

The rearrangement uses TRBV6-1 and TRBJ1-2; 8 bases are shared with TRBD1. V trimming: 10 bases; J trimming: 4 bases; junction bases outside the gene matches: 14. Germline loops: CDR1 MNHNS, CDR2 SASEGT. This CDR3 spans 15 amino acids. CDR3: CATSPVRGRSYGYTF. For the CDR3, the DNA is TGTGCCACCAGCCCCGTCAGGGGGCGCAGCTATGGCTACACCTTC.

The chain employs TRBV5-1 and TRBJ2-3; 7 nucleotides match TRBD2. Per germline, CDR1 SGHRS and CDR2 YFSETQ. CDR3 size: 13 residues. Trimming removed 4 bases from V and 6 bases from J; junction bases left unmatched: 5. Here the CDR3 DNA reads TGCGCCAGCAGCCCTCGGGGGGACGATACGCAGTATTTT. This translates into CASSPRGDDTQYF.

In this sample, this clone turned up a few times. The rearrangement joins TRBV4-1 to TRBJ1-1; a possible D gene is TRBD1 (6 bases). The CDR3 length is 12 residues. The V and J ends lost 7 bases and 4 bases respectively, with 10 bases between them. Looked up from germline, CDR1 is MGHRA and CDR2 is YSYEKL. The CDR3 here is CASNGRGTEAFF. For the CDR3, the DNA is TGCGCCAGCAATGGCAGGGGCACTGAAGCTTTCTTT.

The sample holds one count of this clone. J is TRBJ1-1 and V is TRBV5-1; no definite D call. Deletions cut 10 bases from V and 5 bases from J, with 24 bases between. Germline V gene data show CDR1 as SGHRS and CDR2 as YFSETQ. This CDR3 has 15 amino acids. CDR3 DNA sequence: TGCGCCCCCAGCTTGATCCCGCGGGCGTGTACTGAAGCTTTCTTT. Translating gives CAPSLIPRACTEAFF.